This TCR beta chain was captured by sequencing in a study of T cells in Graves' hyperthyroidism and ophthalmopathy. The CDR3 is 19 amino acids. Germline lookup yields CDR1 DFQATT and CDR2 SNEGSKA (reference sequence). There were TCR beta CDR3 regions amplified from RNA transcripts. TCR CDR3 regions were first amplified by RT-PCR with HTBI primers. TCRdb used MiXCR to reprocess the multiplex PCR reads, holding one entry per CDR3 protein. The data contain over 500,000 distinct CDR3 sequences, approximately 49% of them seen just once; the ten biggest clones take up about 45%. Study-level findings and limits: Ophthalmopathy, as predicted by the model, came a median 6.5 months after the prediction. Blood samples included most of the expanded thyroid clonotypes exceeding 0.001. A 13 V-J signature model discriminated ophthalmopathy versus stable hyperthyroidism.

In the case of this clonotype: What it recognizes is unknown. An end of the junction does not agree with germline; a read error may underlie this.

The chain uses TRBV20-1 and TRBJ2-2; 7 bases are a match to TRBD2. Sequenced: peripheral blood or thyroid tissue (not recorded which). The TCR originated in an adult woman with Graves' disease, either hyperthyroidism or ophthalmopathy (not recorded which). The CDR3 bases are TGCAGTGCTAGGATTCCTTTCGTCTTGGCTAGCGGAAACACCCGGGAGCTGTTTTTT. Its protein is CSARIPFVLASGNTRELFF.